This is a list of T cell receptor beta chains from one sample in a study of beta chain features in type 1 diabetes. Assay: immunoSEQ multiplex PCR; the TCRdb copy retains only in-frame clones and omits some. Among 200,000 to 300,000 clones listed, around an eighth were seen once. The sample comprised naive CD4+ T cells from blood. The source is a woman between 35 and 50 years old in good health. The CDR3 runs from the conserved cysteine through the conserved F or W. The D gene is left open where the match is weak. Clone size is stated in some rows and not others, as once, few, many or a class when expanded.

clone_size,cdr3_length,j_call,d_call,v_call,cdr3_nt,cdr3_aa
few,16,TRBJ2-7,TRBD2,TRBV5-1,TGCGCCAGCAGCCCCGTTCCTAGCGGGGGGTCCTACGAGCAGTACTTC,CASSPVPSGGSYEQYF
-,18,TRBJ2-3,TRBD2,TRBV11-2,TGTGCCAGCAGCCAACTGACTAGCGGGGGGCTTAGCACAGATACGCAGTATTTT,CASSQLTSGGLSTDTQYF
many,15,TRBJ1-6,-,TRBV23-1,TGCGCCAGCAGTCAAATAAGGGGTTATAATTCACCCCTCCACTTT,CASSQIRGYNSPLHF
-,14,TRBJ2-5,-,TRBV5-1,TGCGCCAGCAGCTTGTTGTGGGCCCAAGAGACCCAGTACTTC,CASSLLWAQETQYF
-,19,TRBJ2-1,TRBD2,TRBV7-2,TGTGCCAGCAGCTTAAGCGGGCTAGCGGGGGGGAGCTCCTACAATGAGCAGTTCTTC,CASSLSGLAGGSSYNEQFF
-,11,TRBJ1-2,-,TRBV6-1,TGTGCCAGCAGTGAGGCGGACAGCAAGAACTTC,CASSEADSKNF
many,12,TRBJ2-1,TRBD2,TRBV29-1,TGCAGCGTTGGGACTAGCGGGTCTAGGCAGTTCTTC,CSVGTSGSRQFF
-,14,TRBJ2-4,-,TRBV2,TGTGCCAGCAACCTAGGGGTAGCCAAAAACATTCAGTACTTC,CASNLGVAKNIQYF
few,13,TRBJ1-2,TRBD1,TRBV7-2,TGTGCCAGCAGCCCCGGGGACAGCACGGGCTACACCTTC,CASSPGDSTGYTF
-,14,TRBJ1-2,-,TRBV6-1,TGTGCCAGCAGCAGGTCAGACGCTAACTATGGCTACACCTTC,CASSRSDANYGYTF
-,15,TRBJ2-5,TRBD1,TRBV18,TGTGCCAGCTCACAAGACAGGGCGAAATCAGAGACCCAGTACTTC,CASSQDRAKSETQYF
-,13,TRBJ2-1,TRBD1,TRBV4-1,TGCGCCTATCGGGACAGGGCCTACAATGAGCAGTTCTTC,CAYRDRAYNEQFF
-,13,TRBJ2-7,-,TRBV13,TGTGCCAGCAGGTACCAGGGAACCTACGAGCAGTACTTC,CASRYQGTYEQYF
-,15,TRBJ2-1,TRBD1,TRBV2,TGTGCCAGCAGCTCAATCGGGACAGGGTTCAATGAGCAGTTCTTC,CASSSIGTGFNEQFF
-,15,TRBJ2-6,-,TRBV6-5,TGTGCCAGCAGTTACTCGTTCGCTGGGGCCAACGTCCTGACTTTC,CASSYSFAGANVLTF
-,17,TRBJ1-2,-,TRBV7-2,TGTGCCAGCAGCGCCGAAATAGACAGGCGATATGCCTATGGCTACACCTTC,CASSAEIDRRYAYGYTF
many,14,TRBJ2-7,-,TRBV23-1,TGCGCCAGCAGTCACGTCCGACTCGGGAACGAGCAGTACTTC,CASSHVRLGNEQYF
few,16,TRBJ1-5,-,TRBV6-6,TGTGCCAGCAGTCATCGAATTGTGCAGGGCAATCAGCCCCAGCATTTT,CASSHRIVQGNQPQHF
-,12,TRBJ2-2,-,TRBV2,TGTGCCAGCAGGGGGGAGGCCGGGGAGCTGTTTTTT,CASRGEAGELFF
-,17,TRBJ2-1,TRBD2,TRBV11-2,TGTGCCAGCAGCTGGACTAGCGGGGGTAGCTCCTACAATGAGCAGTTCTTC,CASSWTSGGSSYNEQFF
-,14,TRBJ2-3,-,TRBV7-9,TGTGCCAGCACCATTAGAGGCCTTACAGATACGCAGTATTTT,CASTIRGLTDTQYF
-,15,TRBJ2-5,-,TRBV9,TGTGCCAGCAGCGTAGCTGGCGGGCCACAAGAGACCCAGTACTTC,CASSVAGGPQETQYF
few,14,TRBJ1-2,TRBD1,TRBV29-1,TGCAGCGTTGTCACCGGGACAGGGGAGTATGGCTACACCTTC,CSVVTGTGEYGYTF
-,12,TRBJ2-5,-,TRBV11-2,TGTGCCAGCAGCTCATCCCAAGAGACCCAGTACTTC,CASSSSQETQYF
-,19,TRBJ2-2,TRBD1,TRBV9,TGTGCCAGCAGCCCCCGACCCGGGGGGGACAGGGGTGTTACCGGGGAGCTGTTTTTT,CASSPRPGGDRGVTGELFF
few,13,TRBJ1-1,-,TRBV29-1,TGCAGCGTTGGGACAGACTTGAACACTGAAGCTTTCTTT,CSVGTDLNTEAFF
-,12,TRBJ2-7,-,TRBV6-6,TGTGCCAGCAGTTCAAAGCTTTTGGAGCAGTACTTC,CASSSKLLEQYF
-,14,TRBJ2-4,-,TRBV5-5,TGTGCCAGCAGACTGGGTAGGGTCCGGGGCATTCAGTACTTC,CASRLGRVRGIQYF
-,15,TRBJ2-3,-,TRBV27,TGTGCCAGCAGTTTATTTTCCAGTAGCACAGATACGCAGTATTTT,CASSLFSSSTDTQYF
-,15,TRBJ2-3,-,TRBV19,TGTGCCAGTAGAAGAGCTAGGACTAGCACAGATACGCAGTATTTT,CASRRARTSTDTQYF
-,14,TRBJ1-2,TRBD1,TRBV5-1,TGCGCCAGCAGCTCTACCGGGACAGGCTATGGCTACACCTTC,CASSSTGTGYGYTF
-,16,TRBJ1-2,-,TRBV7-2,TGTGCCAGCAGCCCTAACCGACTCCGAGCTAACTATGGCTACACCTTC,CASSPNRLRANYGYTF
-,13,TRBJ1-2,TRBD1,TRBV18,TGTGCCAGCTCACCAAGGGACAGGGGTGGCTACACCTTC,CASSPRDRGGYTF
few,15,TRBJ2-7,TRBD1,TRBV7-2,TGTGCCAGCAGCTCCCCCGGACAGGGTTTGTCCGGGCAGTACTTC,CASSSPGQGLSGQYF
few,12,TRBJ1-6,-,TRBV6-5,TGTGCCAGCAGGCTAGGGGTTTCACCCCTCCACTTT,CASRLGVSPLHF
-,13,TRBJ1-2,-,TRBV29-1,TGCAGCGTTGAAGATCCTCGGTACAGTGGCTACACCTTC,CSVEDPRYSGYTF
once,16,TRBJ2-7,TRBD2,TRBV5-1,TGCGCCAGCAGCCAGGGACTAGCGGTAAACGTCTACGAGCAGTACTTC,CASSQGLAVNVYEQYF
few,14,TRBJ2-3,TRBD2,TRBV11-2,TGTGCCAGCAGCTTAGTCCTAGCGGGGGGTACGCAGTATTTT,CASSLVLAGGTQYF
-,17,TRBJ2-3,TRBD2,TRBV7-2,TGTGCCAGCAGCTTAGGGGGGACTAGCGGGGGACCAGATACGCAGTATTTT,CASSLGGTSGGPDTQYF
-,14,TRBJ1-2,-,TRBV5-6,TGTGCCAGCAGCTTCATGGGACAAACCTATGGCTACACCTTC,CASSFMGQTYGYTF
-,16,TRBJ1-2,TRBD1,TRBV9,TGTGCCAGCAACCCCCAGACAGGGTTAGGCTTTGGCGGCTACACCTTC,CASNPQTGLGFGGYTF